The clone carrying this T cell receptor beta chain was recorded many times. No antigen is known for it. Across 18 months, stable Graves' hyperthyroidism was marked by no progression to ophthalmopathy. Those patients with uncontrolled infection, other autoimmune disease, pregnancy or lactation were excluded. There are 14 residues in the CDR3. J gave up 11 bases and V 2 bases, and 3 bases lay outside the gene matches. Germline CDR1 is SGHDN and CDR2 is FVKESK. These data belong to a study of T cells in Graves' hyperthyroidism and ophthalmopathy. Study-wide context: Peripheral blood was collected at initial diagnosis, before any treatment.

The investigators amplified TCR beta CDR3 regions from RNA transcripts. First-round RT-PCR targeting the TCR CDR3 was performed with the HTBI primer set. TCRdb used MiXCR to reprocess the multiplex PCR reads, holding one entry per CDR3 protein. The table lists about 740,000 distinct CDR3 sequences, approximately 15% of them singletons. The study, taken as a whole, reports: In validation, the model predicted ophthalmopathy. These predictions came a median approximately 5.9 months before onset.

The chain uses TRBV14 and TRBJ2-1; the match to TRBD2 covers 13 bases. The sample comprised blood. This receptor was identified in a woman in her late teens or twenties with Graves' hyperthyroidism. In DNA form, the CDR3 reads TGTGCCAGCAGCCAAACGGGACTAGCGGGGAAGCAGTTCTTC. This encodes CASSQTGLAGKQFF.